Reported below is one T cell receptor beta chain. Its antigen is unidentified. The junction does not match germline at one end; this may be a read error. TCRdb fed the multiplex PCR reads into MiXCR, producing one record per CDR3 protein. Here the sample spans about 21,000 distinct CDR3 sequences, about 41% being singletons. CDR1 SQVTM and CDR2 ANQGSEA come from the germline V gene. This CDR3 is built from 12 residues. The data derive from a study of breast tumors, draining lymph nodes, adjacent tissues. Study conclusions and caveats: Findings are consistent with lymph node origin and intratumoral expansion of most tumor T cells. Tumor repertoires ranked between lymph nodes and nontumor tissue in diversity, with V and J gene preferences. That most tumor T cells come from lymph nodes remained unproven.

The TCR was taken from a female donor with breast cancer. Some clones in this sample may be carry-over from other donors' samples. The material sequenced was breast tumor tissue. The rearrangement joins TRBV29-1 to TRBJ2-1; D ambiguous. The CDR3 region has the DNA TGCAGCATTGAAGATGCCGGTTATGAGCAGTTCTTC. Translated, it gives CSIEDAGYEQFF.